The 18 T cell receptor beta chains listed next were all sequenced from one sample in a study of T cell responses to AZD1222 COVID-19 vaccine. Some clones are missing from TCRdb's copy, which holds only in-frame ones; the method was immunoSEQ multiplex PCR. This table has 75,000 or so clones, around 93% appearing once. Sample: peripheral blood, taken 28 days after the second AZD1222 dose. Receptors originate from an adult who received the AZD1222 COVID-19 vaccine.

In its sample, this clone was seen once. V is TRBV6-6 and J is TRBJ2-7; D gene uncertain. Germline lookup yields CDR1 MNHNY and CDR2 SVGAGI (reference sequence). Trimming pared 7 bases from V and 3 bases from J, leaving 13 bases between. The CDR3 totals 13 residues. The CDR3 is CASTAWVSYEQYF. The DNA for the CDR3 is TGTGCCAGCACCGCCTGGGTTAGCTACGAGCAGTACTTC.

This sequence joins TRBV27 and TRBJ2-1; 7 bases map to TRBD2. J gave up 1 base and V 0 bases, and 3 bases lay outside the gene matches. CDR3 length: 16 amino acids. Germline V CDR1 and CDR2: MNHEY, SMNVEV (reference sequence). DNA of the CDR3: TGTGCCAGCAGTTTATCTTGGCGGGGGTCCTACAATGAGCAGTTCTTC. Its translation: CASSLSWRGSYNEQFF.

The chain recombines TRBV6-6 with TRBJ1-2; D ambiguous. The CDR3 consists of 13 residues. V gave up 6 bases and J gave up 4 bases, with 12 bases separating them. Germline V gives CDR1 MNHNY, CDR2 SVGAGI (reference sequence). CDR3 residues: CASRPTDTYGYTF. Here the CDR3 DNA reads TGTGCCAGCAGACCAACAGACACCTATGGCTACACCTTC.

The chain couples TRBV6-5 to TRBJ2-7; 11 bases align to TRBD1. V was pared by 6 bases and J by 6 bases, with 7 bases of the junction left unmatched. Germline lookup yields CDR1 MNHEY and CDR2 SVGAGI. The CDR3 has 14 residues. The CDR3 DNA is TGTGCCAGCAGGAGGACAGGGGGCTTGGTCGAGCAGTACTTC. It yields the protein CASRRTGGLVEQYF.

The chain combines TRBV6-4 with TRBJ2-3; D gene uncertain. Germline V gene sequence: CDR1 MRHNA, CDR2 SNTAGT. The CDR3 runs to 13 residues. V lost 3 bases and J lost 1, with 5 bases in between. CDR3 DNA: TGTGCCAGCAGTGAGAAGGGCACAGATACGCAGTATTTT. As protein: CASSEKGTDTQYF.

The DNA of the CDR3 is TGTGCCAGCAGTAGACGGACAGGGCGGGAAGAAAAACTGTTTTTT. Amino acid sequence: CASSRRTGREEKLFF. The J gene is TRBJ1-4, the V gene TRBV3-1 (or the pseudogene TRBV3-2); 8 bases align to TRBD1. Germline V gene sequence: CDR1 LGHDT, CDR2 YNNKEL (reference sequence). The CDR3 covers 15 residues. J lost 8 bases, V lost 6 bases, and 11 bases had no gene match.

This chain uses TRBV10-2 with TRBJ2-7; 9 bases fit TRBD2. The CDR3 has 15 amino acids. The germline gives CDR1 WSHSY, CDR2 SAAADI. V was clipped by 8 bases and J by 3 bases; unmatched bases: 11. The CDR3 is CASRGIVAGVYEQYF. CDR3 nucleotide sequence: TGCGCCAGCCGGGGAATAGTAGCGGGAGTCTACGAGCAGTACTTC.

The rearrangement joins TRBV27 to TRBJ2-1, with TRBD2 matching 10 bases. Germline assignment: CDR1 MNHEY and CDR2 SMNVEV (reference sequence). After removal of 4 bases from V and 7 bases from J, the junction contained 10 bases not matched to a gene. This CDR3 has 16 residues. This chain's CDR3 is CASSSPGSGRDNEQFF. Here the CDR3 DNA reads TGTGCCAGCAGTTCTCCGGGAAGCGGGAGGGATAATGAGCAGTTCTTC.

V usage is TRBV6-1 and J usage is TRBJ1-5, with D uncertain. Germline values: CDR1 MNHNS, CDR2 SASEGT. The CDR3 is made up of 14 amino acids. Between the trimmed V and J ends, which lost 2 bases and 7 bases, there was a span of 12 bases. CDR3 loop: CASSELGFHQPQHF. DNA for the CDR3: TGTGCCAGCAGTGAACTGGGTTTCCACCAGCCCCAGCATTTT.

This clone was found once. The V gene is TRBV15, the J gene TRBJ2-7, with D possibly TRBD1 on 6 matching bases. V was shortened by 5 bases and J by 3 bases, with 14 bases between the two germline ends. Germline V CDR1 and CDR2: LNHNV, YYDKDF (reference sequence). CDR3 size: 14 residues. CDR3 region: CATSQQGSFYEQYF. The DNA for the CDR3 is TGTGCCACCAGCCAACAGGGTTCATTCTACGAGCAGTACTTC.

J is TRBJ2-2 and V is TRBV29-1; D unresolved. The germline V gene encodes CDR1 SQVTM and CDR2 ANQGSEA. The germline V and J ends were trimmed by 4 bases and 7 bases, with 10 bases remaining between them. This CDR3 spans 12 amino acids. In nucleotides, the CDR3 is TGCAGCGTTGTGAATTTTGTCGGGGAGCTGTTTTTT. It yields the protein CSVVNFVGELFF.

The chain is built from TRBV4-3 and TRBJ2-6, with TRBD1 matching over 7 bases. This CDR3 has 17 amino acids. The V gene's germline CDR1 is LGHNA and CDR2 YSLEER. V lost 3 bases to trimming and J lost 2 bases; unmatched junction nucleotides: 7. The CDR3 protein is CASSHRQGSPGANVLTF. The CDR3 DNA reads TGCGCCAGCAGCCATAGACAGGGTTCCCCTGGGGCCAACGTCCTGACTTTC.

The chain is built from TRBV7-9 and TRBJ2-5; D might be TRBD1 (6 bases). The CDR3 extends over 13 amino acids. The germline CDR1 and CDR2 sequences are SEHNR and FQNEAQ (reference sequence). The germline V and J ends were trimmed by 2 bases and 5 bases, with 9 bases remaining between them. The CDR3 region is CASSLMRGETQYF. In DNA form, the CDR3 reads TGTGCCAGCAGCTTAATGAGGGGGGAGACCCAGTACTTC.

The chain is built from TRBV3-1 (or the pseudogene TRBV3-2) and TRBJ2-5; D ambiguous. Germline V gives CDR1 LGHDT, CDR2 YNNKEL (reference sequence). The CDR3 is 16 amino acids. V lost 4 bases and J lost 2, with 17 bases in between. The CDR3: CASSRSWAAQQETQYF. The CDR3, as DNA: TGTGCCAGCAGCCGGAGCTGGGCAGCTCAGCAAGAGACCCAGTACTTC.

CDR3 bases: TGTGCCAGTAGTATATCCAGCTACAATGAGCAGTTCTTC. The encoded protein is CASSISSYNEQFF. This chain joins TRBV19 and TRBJ2-1; D remains ambiguous. Trimming shortened V by 2 bases and J by 3 bases, and 5 bases separated the two germline ends. CDR1 is LNHDA, CDR2 SQIVND, per germline (reference sequence). The CDR3 has 13 amino acids.

The chain carries TRBV6-5 and TRBJ1-1; D unclear. Deletions cut 5 bases from V and 4 bases from J, with 17 bases between. The germline V gene encodes CDR1 MNHEY and CDR2 SVGAGI. The CDR3 consists of 15 residues. The CDR3 sequence: CASSPFGPRGTEAFF. In nucleotides, the CDR3 is TGTGCCAGCAGTCCGTTCGGGCCCCGGGGCACTGAAGCTTTCTTT.

This chain uses TRBV9 with TRBJ2-7, with D perhaps matching TRBD2 (5 bases). This CDR3 has 14 residues. V was trimmed by 0 bases and J by 3 bases, leaving 10 bases between them. CDR1 and CDR2 from the germline V gene are SGDLS and YYNGEE. The CDR3 protein is CASSVAPSSYEQYF. DNA for the CDR3: TGTGCCAGCAGCGTAGCCCCTAGCAGCTACGAGCAGTACTTC.

The chain links TRBV28 to TRBJ2-1; D perhaps matches TRBD2 (7 bases). CDR3 length: 15 amino acids. The germline CDR1 and CDR2 sequences are MDHEN and SYDVKM. V lost 10 bases and J lost 1, with 17 bases in between. In DNA, the CDR3 is TGTGCCACTAAGACGGGGAGGGGGTCCTACAATGAGCAGTTCTTC. Its translation: CATKTGRGSYNEQFF. Variable domain in full (rest from reference TRBV28 and TRBJ2-1): DVKVTQSSRYLVKRTGEKVFLECVQDMDHENMFWYRQDPGLGLRLIYFSYDVKMKEKGDIPEGYSVSREKKERFSLILESASTNQTSMYLCATKTGRGSYNEQFFGPGTRLTVL.